The 23 T cell receptor beta chains below all came from one sample that was sequenced in a study of human T cells and chemical hapten exposure (dated by TCRdb to the early 2020s). According to the study, the label for this sample's time point signals: pre-sensitization, week 0. Taken with the paper, the label for treatment or condition translates to: therapeutic diphenylcyclopropenone sensitization with weekly scalp DPC. The library was produced with RACE. Sequencing was carried out with a NextSeq 500. TCRdb trimmed public reads at Q25 via fastp, called clones via MiXCR and kept in-frame beta chains. Every CDR3 protein is listed once, alongside the most common genes and DNA of its rows. The sample records approximately 260,000 distinct CDR3 sequences, approximately 8.4% of which are singletons. 2% to 2.5% of the sample belongs to the ten largest clones. The sequencing used whole blood, collected in connection with sensitization to the hapten diphenylcyclopropenone (DPC). The receptors originated from a woman aged 40 to 50 with alopecia areata. Some clones in this sample may be carry-over from other donors' samples.

This clonotype was seen only a few times. The rearrangement uses TRBV2 and TRBJ2-1; the D gene could be TRBD1 or TRBD2 (5 bases each). Germline CDR1 is SNHLY and CDR2 is FYNNEI. There are 16 residues in the CDR3. The V end lost 2 bases, the J end lost 6 bases, and 17 bases lay between the germline ends. The DNA of the CDR3 is TGTGCCAGCAGTGAAACGGGACGGAGTGATATCAATGAGCAGTTCTTC. Encoded protein: CASSETGRSDINEQFF.

This clonotype was seen ten or more times. The gene calls are TRBV6-5 and TRBJ2-7; tentative D call: TRBD1 (5 bases). Trimming left V 0 bases short and J 4 bases short, with 7 bases between. Germline lookup yields CDR1 MNHEY and CDR2 SVGAGI. CDR3 length: 13 amino acids. CDR3 loop: CASSYSKGYEQYF. The CDR3 nucleotides are TGTGCCAGCAGTTACTCGAAGGGGTACGAGCAGTACTTC.

This clonotype was seen at least ten times. The chain is built from TRBV7-8 and TRBJ1-1, with D hard to call. The germline gives CDR1 SGHVS, CDR2 FQNEAQ. V was clipped by 1 base and J by 7 bases, with 10 bases between them. This CDR3 spans 13 amino acids. This CDR3 reads CASSLEPGGEAFF. The CDR3 DNA follows: TGTGCCAGCAGCTTAGAGCCCGGCGGTGAAGCTTTCTTT.

This clonotype was picked up a small number of times. CDR3 amino acids: CASSIHHERFF. The CDR3 nucleotides read TGTGCCAGCAGTATACATCATGAACGGTTCTTC. V gene TRBV28 combines with J gene TRBJ2-1, with unresolved D. Trimming left V 5 bases short and J 15 bases short, with 14 bases between. CDR1 MDHEN and CDR2 SYDVKM come from the germline V gene. The CDR3 loop spans 11 amino acids.

This clonotype was picked up a small number of times. The chain has TRBV20-1 and TRBJ1-2, with 8 nucleotides matching TRBD1. V was clipped by 3 bases and J by 4 bases; unmatched bases: 10. Germline V gene lookup returns CDR1 DFQATT and CDR2 SNEGSKA (reference sequence). The CDR3 has 15 amino acids. The CDR3 loop reads CSASPPRTGTYGYTF. The CDR3 DNA reads as TGCAGTGCTAGTCCCCCACGGACAGGGACCTATGGCTACACCTTC.

This clonotype was recorded at least ten times. DNA for the CDR3: TGTGCCAGCGCCCGGACTAGCGTTTACAATGAGCAGTTCTTC. Translation: CASARTSVYNEQFF. The chain uses TRBV2 and TRBJ2-1; TRBD2 agrees at 9 bases. This CDR3 region has 14 residues. Unmatched junction bases numbered 6, after V lost 8 bases and J lost 4 bases. The germline V gene has CDR1 SNHLY and CDR2 FYNNEI. Supplemented by reference TRBV2 and TRBJ2-1, the full variable domain reads EPEVTQTPSHQVTQMGQEVILRCVPISNHLYFYWYRQILGQKVEFLVSFYNNEISEKSEIFDDQFSVERPDGSNFTLKIRSTKLEDSAMYFCASARTSVYNEQFFGPGTRLTVL.

A few counts support this clonotype. The chain joins TRBV28 to TRBJ2-2; 7 bases fit TRBD2. V lost 2 bases to trimming and J lost 3 bases; unmatched junction nucleotides: 3. Germline V CDR1 and CDR2: MDHEN, SYDVKM. The CDR3 length is 15 residues. The DNA for the CDR3 is TGTGCCAGCAGTTTAGGCGGGAGTCACACCGGGGAGCTGTTTTTT. Its translation is CASSLGGSHTGELFF.

This clonotype was recorded a few times. The chain recombines TRBV6-5 with TRBJ2-3; TRBD2 agrees at 7 bases. The CDR3 has 13 amino acids. CDR1 and CDR2 from the germline V gene are MNHEY and SVGAGI. V trimming: 6 bases; J trimming: 6 bases; junction bases outside the gene matches: 6. CDR3 nucleotides: TGTGCCAGCAGGTATACTAGCGTGGATACGCAGTATTTT. Its translation: CASRYTSVDTQYF.

The chain recombines TRBV28 with TRBJ2-7; a possible D gene is TRBD1 (6 bases). Germline CDR1 and CDR2: MDHEN and SYDVKM. V lost 7 bases to trimming and J lost 5 bases, with 12 bases between them. This CDR3 comprises 12 residues. DNA for the CDR3: TGTGCCAGCAACAGGGTCGCGAACGAGCAGTACTTC. Translating gives CASNRVANEQYF.

This clonotype was found many times. This chain uses TRBV6-5 with TRBJ2-3, with 9 bases identical to TRBD2. Germline V CDR1 and CDR2: MNHEY, SVGAGI. CDR3 length: 16 residues. V was pared by 2 bases and J by 5 bases, with 8 bases of the junction left unmatched. CDR3 protein: CASSYLSGRRRDTQYF. In DNA, the CDR3 is TGTGCCAGCAGTTACCTTAGCGGGAGAAGGAGAGATACGCAGTATTTT.

There are many counts of this clonotype. The V call is TRBV5-6, the J call TRBJ2-3; D uncertain. Germline assignment: CDR1 SGHDT and CDR2 YYEEEE. Trimming took 2 bases from V and 3 from J, leaving 7 bases between them. The CDR3 covers 13 residues. CDR3 DNA: TGTGCCAGCAGCTTCCAGGCAACAGATACGCAGTATTTT. Encoded protein: CASSFQATDTQYF. Full variable domain (outside the CDR3, taken from reference TRBV5-6 and TRBJ2-3): DAGVTQSPTHLIKTRGQQVTLRCSPKSGHDTVSWYQQALGQGPQFIFQYYEEEERQRGNFPDRFSGHQFPNYSSELNVNALLLGDSALYLCASSFQATDTQYFGPGTRLTVL.

The V and J genes are TRBV27 and TRBJ1-6; 10 bases align to TRBD1. The V segment lost 4 bases and the J segment 0 bases; nucleotides outside the gene matches: 12. The CDR3 consists of 20 residues. Germline CDR1 is MNHEY and CDR2 is SMNVEV (reference sequence). The CDR3 DNA follows: TGTGCCAGCAGTTCGCAGACAGGGGGCGTCGGTAGCTCCTATAATTCACCCCTCCACTTT. It translates to CASSSQTGGVGSSYNSPLHF.

This chain connects TRBV6-2 or TRBV6-3 to TRBJ1-1; D gene unclear. CDR3 length: 12 amino acids. The germline gives CDR1 MNHEY, CDR2 SVGEGT. V gave up 4 bases and J gave up 4 bases, with 7 bases separating them. CDR3: CASSSWSTEAFF. The CDR3 DNA reads TGTGCCAGCAGTTCCTGGAGCACTGAAGCTTTCTTT.

This sequence joins TRBV28 and TRBJ2-3; a weak D match, TRBD2 (6 bases). The CDR3 covers 16 residues. Germline V gene sequence: CDR1 MDHEN, CDR2 SYDVKM. V lost 7 bases to trimming and J lost 2 bases, with 19 bases between them. The CDR3 bases are TGTGCCAGCACCATCCGCGGGACTTTTAACACAGATACGCAGTATTTT. As protein: CASTIRGTFNTDTQYF. Full variable domain (missing parts from reference TRBV28 and TRBJ2-3): DVKVTQSSRYLVKRTGEKVFLECVQDMDHENMFWYRQDPGLGLRLIYFSYDVKMKEKGDIPEGYSVSREKKERFSLILESASTNQTSMYLCASTIRGTFNTDTQYFGPGTRLTVL.

CDR3 DNA sequence: TGTGCCACCGGACTTATCCCCCAGCATTTT. Protein: CATGLIPQHF. V usage is TRBV10-3 and J usage is TRBJ1-5; unclear D gene. CDR3 length equals 10 residues. In germline, CDR1 is ENHRY, CDR2 SYGVKD. V was clipped by 10 bases and J by 10 bases, with 11 bases between them.

There are a few counts of this clonotype. The chain uses TRBV6-6 and TRBJ2-7, with D perhaps matching TRBD2 (5 bases). Germline V gene lookup returns CDR1 MNHNY and CDR2 SVGAGI (reference sequence). With 7 bases removed from V and 5 bases from J, the gap between germline ends came to 15 bases. CDR3 size: 13 residues. CDR3 nucleotides: TGTGCCAGCACCCCGAACCGGGGAGACGAGCAGTACTTC. Translated: CASTPNRGDEQYF.

The table lists this clonotype with a few counts. V and J are TRBV7-6 and TRBJ1-4; 7 positions agree with TRBD1. The J segment lost 1 base and the V segment lost 4 bases, leaving 3 bases of the junction unmatched. Germline V CDR1 and CDR2: SGHVS, FNYEAQ. The CDR3 is 15 residues long. CDR3 coding DNA: TGTGCCAGCAGCTACTACAGGGGAACTAATGAAAAACTGTTTTTT. It translates to CASSYYRGTNEKLFF.

This clonotype was counted ten times or more. The chain carries TRBV20-1 and TRBJ2-6; D remains ambiguous. Germline V gene lookup returns CDR1 DFQATT and CDR2 SNEGSKA (reference sequence). The CDR3 length is 15 residues. Trimming removed 1 base from V and 0 bases from J, with 7 bases in between. DNA of the CDR3: TGCAGTGCTAGAGCGCGGCGCTCTGGGGCCAACGTCCTGACTTTC. Translated, it gives CSARARRSGANVLTF.

This clonotype appeared a few times. V usage is TRBV27 and J usage is TRBJ2-5; tentative D call: TRBD2 (6 bases). This CDR3 contains 13 residues. The V gene lost 3 bases and the J gene lost 7 bases, with 12 bases spanning the gap. The germline V gene encodes CDR1 MNHEY and CDR2 SMNVEV (reference sequence). The CDR3 DNA reads as TGTGCCAGCAGTTTGTTGGACGGGGGGACCCAGTACTTC. This gives the protein CASSLLDGGTQYF.

This clonotype was detected only a few times. The rearrangement links TRBV28 to TRBJ1-5; the D gene is possibly TRBD1 (6 bases). Germline loops: CDR1 MDHEN, CDR2 SYDVKM. Trimming cost V 2 bases and J 3 bases, with 14 bases left between them. There are 16 residues in the CDR3. The CDR3 coding sequence is TGTGCCAGCAGTTTACCGGTACAGGGATCCAATCAGCCCCAGCATTTT. It encodes CASSLPVQGSNQPQHF.

The table lists this clonotype with a few counts. The CDR3 bases are TGTGCCAGCAGTCTAATCCTCGCTAGCGGGAACGCCTACAATGAGCAGTTCTTC. It codes for CASSLILASGNAYNEQFF. The chain combines TRBV27 with TRBJ2-1; 9 positions match TRBD2. The ends lost 5 bases at V and 2 bases at J; junction bases unmatched: 13. Germline lookup yields CDR1 MNHEY and CDR2 SMNVEV (reference sequence). This CDR3 spans 18 amino acids.

The rearrangement links TRBV12-3 or TRBV12-4 to TRBJ2-6, with D possibly TRBD1 on 6 matching bases. CDR3 length equals 17 residues. Trimming stripped 5 bases from V and 2 bases from J, with 16 bases between. CDR3 nucleotides: TGTGCCAGCAGTCCACATAGGACAGTGACTGGGGCCAACGTCCTGACTTTC. Protein sequence: CASSPHRTVTGANVLTF.

Notes on this clonotype: One junction end disagrees with the germline gene, perhaps due to a read error. The chain has TRBV2 and TRBJ2-5; D gene ambiguous. The germline V gene encodes CDR1 SNHLY and CDR2 FYNNEI. This CDR3 is 12 amino acids long. CDR3 nucleotide sequence: TGCGCCAGCAGAAAACCGAGCGAGACCCAGTACTTC. It specifies CASRKPSETQYF.